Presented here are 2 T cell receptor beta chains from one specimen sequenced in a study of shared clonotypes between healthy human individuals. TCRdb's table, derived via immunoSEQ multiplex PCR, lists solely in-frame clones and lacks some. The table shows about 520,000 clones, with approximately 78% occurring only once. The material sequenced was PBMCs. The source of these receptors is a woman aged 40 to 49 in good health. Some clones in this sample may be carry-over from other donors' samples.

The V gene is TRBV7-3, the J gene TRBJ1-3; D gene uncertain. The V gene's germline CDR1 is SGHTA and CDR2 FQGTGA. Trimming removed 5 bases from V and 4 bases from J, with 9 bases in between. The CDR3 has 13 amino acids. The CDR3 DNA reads TGTGCCAGCAGCCCCAACATCGGAAACACCATATATTTT. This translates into CASSPNIGNTIYF.

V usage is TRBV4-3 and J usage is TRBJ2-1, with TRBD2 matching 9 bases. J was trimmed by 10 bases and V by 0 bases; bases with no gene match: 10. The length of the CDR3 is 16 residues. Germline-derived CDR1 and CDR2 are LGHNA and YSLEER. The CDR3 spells CASSQEESGRSWEQFF. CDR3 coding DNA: TGCGCCAGCAGCCAAGAGGAAAGCGGGAGGAGTTGGGAGCAGTTCTTC.